A selection of T cell receptor beta chains follows, all from one sample in a study of blood T cell repertoires in COVID-19. The data were produced by immunoSEQ multiplex PCR, yet TCRdb's version contains in-frame clones alone and is incomplete. The table includes approximately 300,000 clones, 87% detected once. The sequenced sample consisted of peripheral blood. These TCRs come from a man aged 50 to 59 with active or convalescent COVID-19. Each CDR3 is given without its conserved first and last residue.

TRBV10-3	TRBJ2-5	AIKEAGAETQY
TRBV3-1/TRBV3-2	TRBJ2-7	ASSPLAAAPHEQY
TRBV7-3	TRBJ1-2	ASSFEGGDGYT
TRBV9	TRBJ2-2	ASSVVEGVTGELF
TRBV4-2	TRBJ2-3	ASSQDSGADTQY
TRBV9	TRBJ1-6	ASSPRGQGPSPLH
TRBV30	TRBJ1-2	AWSRWGGSAANYGYT
TRBV18	TRBJ2-3	ASSPGTGSDTQY
TRBV5-1	TRBJ2-5	ASSLLGGGSQETQY
TRBV6-5	TRBJ1-6	ASSRGDTNSPLH
TRBV7-2	TRBJ2-7	ASSLTGGTYEQY
TRBV28	TRBJ2-7	ASRLGQGAYEQY
TRBV5-1	TRBJ1-2	ASSLGAGQGFSYGYT
TRBV4-3	TRBJ2-2	ASSQVARYTGELF
TRBV7-8	TRBJ1-1	ASSLGTGGTTEAF
TRBV5-1	TRBJ2-3	ASSLGASGSTDTQY
TRBV28	TRBJ2-1	ASSSLTRGDEQF
TRBV27	TRBJ2-1	ASSLSVSGGNEQF
TRBV28	TRBJ1-5	ASSLNRGNNNQPQH
TRBV18	TRBJ1-3	ASSAGYGNTIY
TRBV29-1	TRBJ2-3	SVRTDGDTQY
TRBV19	TRBJ1-2	ASRELGYGYT
TRBV20-1	TRBJ2-1	SASYPGQLFYEQF
TRBV6-2/TRBV6-3	TRBJ1-2	ASSLSAQTYGYT
TRBV6-5	TRBJ2-1	ASSSKLPSYNEQF
TRBV6-6	TRBJ1-1	ASSFLQGANTEAF
TRBV27	TRBJ1-2	ASSRAGAQDYGYT
TRBV20-1	TRBJ1-1	SASGTAEAF
TRBV10-1	TRBJ1-1	ANLLADTEAF
TRBV28	TRBJ2-7	ASSLIAGGPYEQY
TRBV6-6	TRBJ1-4	ASSWTANNEKLF
TRBV30	TRBJ1-6	AWSVYRGGPNSPLH
TRBV10-3	TRBJ1-6	AISESSGRELH
TRBV10-3	TRBJ2-5	ATQRDRQETQY
TRBV2	TRBJ2-7	ASSAGQGILSGEQY
TRBV11-2	TRBJ1-2	ASRQTGPDGYT
TRBV30	TRBJ1-1	AWSVLPTTEAF
TRBV3-1/TRBV3-2	TRBJ2-3	ASSPGVAGGTDTQY
TRBV7-8	TRBJ2-7	ASSSDRGREQY
TRBV7-8	TRBJ1-3	ASSLAWSGLVGNTIY
TRBV30	TRBJ2-5	AWSVGAGVGETQY
TRBV6-1	TRBJ1-2	ASSELQGGDYGYT
TRBV3-1/TRBV3-2	TRBJ1-2	ASSQVNRVSGYT
TRBV18	TRBJ2-2	ASSPSVAGGVGELF
TRBV28	TRBJ1-5	ASSRTGGPYSNQPQH
TRBV11-2	TRBJ2-2	ASSLSGSNIGELF
TRBV2	TRBJ1-6	ASSSQQGYNSPLH